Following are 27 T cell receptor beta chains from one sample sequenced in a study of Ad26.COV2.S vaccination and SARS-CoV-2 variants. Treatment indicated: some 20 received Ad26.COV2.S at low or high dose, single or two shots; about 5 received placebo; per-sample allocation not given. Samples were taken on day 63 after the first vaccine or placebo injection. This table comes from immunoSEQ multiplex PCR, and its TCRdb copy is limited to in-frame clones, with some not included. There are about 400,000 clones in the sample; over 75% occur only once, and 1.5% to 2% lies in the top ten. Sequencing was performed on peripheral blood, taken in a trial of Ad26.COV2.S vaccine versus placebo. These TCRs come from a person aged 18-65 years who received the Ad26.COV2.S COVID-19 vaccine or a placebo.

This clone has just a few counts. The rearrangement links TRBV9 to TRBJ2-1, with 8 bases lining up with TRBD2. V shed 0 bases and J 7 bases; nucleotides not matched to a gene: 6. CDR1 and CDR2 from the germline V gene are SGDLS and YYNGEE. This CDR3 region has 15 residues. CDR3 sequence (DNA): TGTGCCAGCAGCGTAGCCGGGACTAGAATAAATGAGCAGTTCTTC. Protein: CASSVAGTRINEQFF. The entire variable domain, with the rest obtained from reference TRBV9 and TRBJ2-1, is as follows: DSGVTQTPKHLITATGQRVTLRCSPRSGDLSVYWYQQSLDQGLQFLIQYYNGEERAKGNILERFSAQQFPDLHSELNLSSLELGDSALYFCASSVAGTRINEQFFGPGTRLTVL.

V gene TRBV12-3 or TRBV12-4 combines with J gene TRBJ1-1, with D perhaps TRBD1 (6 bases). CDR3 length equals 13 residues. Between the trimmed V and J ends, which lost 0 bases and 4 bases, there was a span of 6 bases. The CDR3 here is CASSLAGGTEAFF. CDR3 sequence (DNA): TGTGCCAGCAGTTTAGCAGGGGGCACTGAAGCTTTCTTT.

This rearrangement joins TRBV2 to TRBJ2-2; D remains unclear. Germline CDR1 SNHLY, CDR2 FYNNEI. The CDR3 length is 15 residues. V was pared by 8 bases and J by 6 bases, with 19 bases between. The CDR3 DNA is TGTGCCAGCCAGAGAGAGATTACTGGGTCCGGGGAGCTGTTTTTT. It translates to CASQREITGSGELFF.

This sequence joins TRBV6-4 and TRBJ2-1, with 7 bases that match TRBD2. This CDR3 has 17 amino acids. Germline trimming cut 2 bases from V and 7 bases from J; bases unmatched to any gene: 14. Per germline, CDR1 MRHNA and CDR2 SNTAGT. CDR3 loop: CASSDTLWRSSGNEQFF. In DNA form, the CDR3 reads TGTGCCAGCAGTGACACTTTATGGAGGTCTAGCGGTAATGAGCAGTTCTTC.

The CDR3 sequence: CASSIGGGSNQPQHF. CDR3 in DNA: TGTGCCAGTAGTATTGGGGGGGGTAGCAATCAGCCCCAGCATTTT. The chain carries TRBV19 and TRBJ1-5; D possibly corresponds to TRBD1 (5 bases). Germline assignment: CDR1 LNHDA and CDR2 SQIVND (reference sequence). V was clipped by 3 bases and J by 0 bases, with 9 bases between them. The CDR3 runs 15 residues.

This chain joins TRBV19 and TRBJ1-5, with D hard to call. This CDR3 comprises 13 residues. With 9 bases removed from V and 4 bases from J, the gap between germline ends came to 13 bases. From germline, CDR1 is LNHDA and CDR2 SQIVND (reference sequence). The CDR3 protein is CASGFALNQPQHF. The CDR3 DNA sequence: TGTGCCAGCGGATTCGCGTTAAATCAGCCCCAGCATTTT.

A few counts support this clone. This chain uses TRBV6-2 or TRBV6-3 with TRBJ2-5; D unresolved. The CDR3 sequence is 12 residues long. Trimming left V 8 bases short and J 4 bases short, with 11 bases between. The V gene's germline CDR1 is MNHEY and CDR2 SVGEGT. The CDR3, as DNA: TGTGCCAGCCGCCTAGGACCAGAGACCCAGTACTTC. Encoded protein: CASRLGPETQYF.

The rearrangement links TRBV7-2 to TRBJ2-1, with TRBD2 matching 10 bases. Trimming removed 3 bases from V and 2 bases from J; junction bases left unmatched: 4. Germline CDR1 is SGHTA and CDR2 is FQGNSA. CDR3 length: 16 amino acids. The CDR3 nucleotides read TGTGCCAGCAGCTTGATGGGACTAGCGACCTACAATGAGCAGTTCTTC. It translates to CASSLMGLATYNEQFF.

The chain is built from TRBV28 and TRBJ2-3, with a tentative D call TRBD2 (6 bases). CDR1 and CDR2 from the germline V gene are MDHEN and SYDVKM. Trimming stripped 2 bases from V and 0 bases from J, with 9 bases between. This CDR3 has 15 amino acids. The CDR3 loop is CASSLAGFSTDTQYF. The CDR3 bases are TGTGCCAGCAGTTTAGCGGGGTTTAGCACAGATACGCAGTATTTT.

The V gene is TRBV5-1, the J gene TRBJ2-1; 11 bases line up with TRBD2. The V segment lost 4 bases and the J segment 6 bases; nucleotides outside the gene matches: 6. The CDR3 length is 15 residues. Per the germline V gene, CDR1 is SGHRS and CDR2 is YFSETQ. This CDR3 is CASSPAGTSGNEQFF. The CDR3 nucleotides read TGCGCCAGCAGCCCCGCCGGGACTAGCGGCAATGAGCAGTTCTTC.

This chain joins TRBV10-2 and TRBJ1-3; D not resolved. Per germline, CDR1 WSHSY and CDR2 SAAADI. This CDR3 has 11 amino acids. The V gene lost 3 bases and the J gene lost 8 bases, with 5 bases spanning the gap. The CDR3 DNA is TGCGCCAGCAGTGAAATCGACACCATATATTTT. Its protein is CASSEIDTIYF.

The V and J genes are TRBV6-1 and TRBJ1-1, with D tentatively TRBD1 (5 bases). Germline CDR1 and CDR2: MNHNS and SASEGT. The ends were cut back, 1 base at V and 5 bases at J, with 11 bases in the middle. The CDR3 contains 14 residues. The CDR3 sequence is CASSEGWEGTEAFF. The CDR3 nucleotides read TGTGCCAGCAGTGAAGGGTGGGAGGGGACTGAAGCTTTCTTT.

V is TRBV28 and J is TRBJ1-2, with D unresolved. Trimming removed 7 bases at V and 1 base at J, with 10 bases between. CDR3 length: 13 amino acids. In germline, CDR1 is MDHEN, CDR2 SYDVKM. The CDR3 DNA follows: TGTGCCAGCACCCTCGCTGTTAACTATGGCTACACCTTC. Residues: CASTLAVNYGYTF.

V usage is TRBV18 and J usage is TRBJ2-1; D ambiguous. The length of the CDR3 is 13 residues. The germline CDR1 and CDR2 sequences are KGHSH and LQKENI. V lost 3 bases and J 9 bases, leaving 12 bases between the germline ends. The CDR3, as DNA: TGTGCCAGCTCACCTCTCCAAGGCGGTGAGCAGTTCTTC. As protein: CASSPLQGGEQFF.

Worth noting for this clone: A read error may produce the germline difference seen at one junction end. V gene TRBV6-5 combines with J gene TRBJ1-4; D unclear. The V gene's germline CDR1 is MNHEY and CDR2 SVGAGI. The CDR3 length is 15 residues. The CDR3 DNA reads TGTGCCAGCAGTAACTCAGGTTCACCGGGTGAAAAACTGTTTTTT. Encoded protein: CASSNSGSPGEKLFF.

Here the CDR3 reads CATRRWEGDTQYF. DNA for the CDR3: TGCGCCACCAGGCGATGGGAGGGCGATACGCAGTATTTT. V is TRBV5-1 and J is TRBJ2-3; TRBD2 aligns across 7 bases. The V gene end was trimmed by 9 bases and the J gene end by 6 bases; junction bases not matched to a gene: 10. CDR3 length: 13 amino acids. CDR1 and CDR2 (germline): SGHRS, YFSETQ.

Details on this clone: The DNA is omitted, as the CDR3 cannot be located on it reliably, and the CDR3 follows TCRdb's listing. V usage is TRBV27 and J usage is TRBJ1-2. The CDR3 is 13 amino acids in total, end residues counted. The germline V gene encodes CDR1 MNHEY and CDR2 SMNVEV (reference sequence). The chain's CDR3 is CASSSSGDYGYTF.

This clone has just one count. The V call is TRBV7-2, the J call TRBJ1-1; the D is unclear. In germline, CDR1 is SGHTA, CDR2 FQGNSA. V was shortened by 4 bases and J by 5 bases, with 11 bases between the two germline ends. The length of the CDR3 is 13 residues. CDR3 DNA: TGTGCCAGCAGCTCCAGAGGCAGGACTGAAGCTTTCTTT. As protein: CASSSRGRTEAFF.

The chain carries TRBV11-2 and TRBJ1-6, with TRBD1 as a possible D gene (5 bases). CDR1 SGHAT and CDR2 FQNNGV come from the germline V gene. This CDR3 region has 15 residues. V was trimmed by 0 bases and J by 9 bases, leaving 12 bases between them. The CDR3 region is CASSLEWAQGSPLHF. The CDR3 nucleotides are TGTGCCAGCAGCTTAGAATGGGCCCAGGGTTCACCCCTCCACTTT.

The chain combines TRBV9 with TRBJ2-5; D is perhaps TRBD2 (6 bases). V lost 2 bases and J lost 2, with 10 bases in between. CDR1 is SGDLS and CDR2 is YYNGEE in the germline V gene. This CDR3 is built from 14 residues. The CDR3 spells CASSVGTSQETQYF. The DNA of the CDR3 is TGTGCCAGCAGCGTCGGGACTTCACAAGAGACCCAGTACTTC.

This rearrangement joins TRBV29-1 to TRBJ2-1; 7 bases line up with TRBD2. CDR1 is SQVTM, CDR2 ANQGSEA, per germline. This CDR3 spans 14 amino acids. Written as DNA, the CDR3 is TGCAGTGTACTAAAGGCGGGAGAGGAGAATGAGCAGTTCTTC. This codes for CSVLKAGEENEQFF.

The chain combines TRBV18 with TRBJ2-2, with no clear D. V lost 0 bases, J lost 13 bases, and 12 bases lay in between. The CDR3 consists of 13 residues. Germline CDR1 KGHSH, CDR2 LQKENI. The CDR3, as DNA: TGTGCCAGCTCACCACCGGGAAACCTAGGGCTGTTTTTT. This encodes CASSPPGNLGLFF.

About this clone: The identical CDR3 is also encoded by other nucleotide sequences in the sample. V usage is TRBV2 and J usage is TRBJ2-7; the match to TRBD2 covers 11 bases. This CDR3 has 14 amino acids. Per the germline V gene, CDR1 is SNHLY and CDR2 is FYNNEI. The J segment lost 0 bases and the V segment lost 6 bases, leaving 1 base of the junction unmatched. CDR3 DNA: TGTGCCAGCAGGGGGACTAGCGGCTCCTACGAGCAGTACTTC. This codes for CASRGTSGSYEQYF.

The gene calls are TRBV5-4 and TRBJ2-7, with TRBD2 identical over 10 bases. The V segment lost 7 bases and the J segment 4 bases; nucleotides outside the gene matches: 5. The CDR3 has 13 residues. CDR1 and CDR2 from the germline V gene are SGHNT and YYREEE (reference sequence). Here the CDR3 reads CASHLAGAYEQYF. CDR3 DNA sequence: TGTGCCAGCCACCTAGCGGGAGCGTACGAGCAGTACTTC.

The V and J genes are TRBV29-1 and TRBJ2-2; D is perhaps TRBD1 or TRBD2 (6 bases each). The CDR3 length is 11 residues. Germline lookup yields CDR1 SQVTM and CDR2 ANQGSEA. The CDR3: CSGGLGGELFF. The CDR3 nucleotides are TGCAGTGGGGGGCTGGGCGGGGAGCTGTTTTTT.

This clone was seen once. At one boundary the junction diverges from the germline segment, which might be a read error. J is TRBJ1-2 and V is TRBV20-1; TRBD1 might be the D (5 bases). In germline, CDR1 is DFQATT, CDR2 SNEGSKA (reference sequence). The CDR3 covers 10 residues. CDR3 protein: CSARSDSPCF. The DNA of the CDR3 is TGCAGTGCTAGATCTGACAGCCCATGCTTC.

The CDR3 DNA sequence: TGTGCCAGCAGTGACAGGGGGTGGGAGACCCAGTACTTC. Its protein is CASSDRGWETQYF. V and J are TRBV6-1 and TRBJ2-5, with 7 bases that match TRBD1. Germline CDR1 and CDR2: MNHNS and SASEGT. The ends lost 3 bases at V and 5 bases at J; junction bases unmatched: 3. The CDR3 is made up of 13 amino acids.